The 10 T cell receptor beta chains below come from one sample, sequenced in a study of T cells in Graves' hyperthyroidism and ophthalmopathy. The TCR beta CDR3 regions underwent amplification using RNA transcripts as the source. The HTBI set primed first-round TCR CDR3 RT-PCR. Using its own MiXCR run on the multiplex PCR reads, TCRdb lists one record per CDR3 protein. The sample has about 270,000 distinct CDR3 sequences, around 20% seen once. The sequencing sample was made of blood. These receptors were taken from a man aged 25 to 45 with Graves' ophthalmopathy.

V usage is TRBV5-1 and J usage is TRBJ2-4; tentatively, D is TRBD2 (5 bases). V shed 7 bases and J shed 9 bases, with 17 bases lying between them. Germline lookup yields CDR1 SGHRS and CDR2 YFSETQ. The CDR3 totals 13 residues. This chain's CDR3 is CASLPGPGGIQYF. The CDR3 DNA reads as TGCGCCAGCCTACCCGGACCCGGAGGCATTCAGTACTTC.

This clonotype was detected many times. V and J are TRBV20-1 and TRBJ2-1; D possibly matches TRBD1 or TRBD2 (5 bases each). Germline V gene data show CDR1 as DFQATT and CDR2 as SNEGSKA (reference sequence). The V and J ends lost 4 bases and 0 bases respectively, with 13 bases between them. CDR3 length: 15 amino acids. Here the CDR3 reads CSATGTLSSYNEQFF. DNA for the CDR3: TGCAGTGCTACCGGGACCCTTAGCTCCTACAATGAGCAGTTCTTC.

This clonotype was recorded a few times. This chain links TRBV5-5 with TRBJ1-4, with D tentatively TRBD1 (5 bases). CDR1 is SGHKS and CDR2 is YYEKEE in the germline V gene (reference sequence). V was cut by 0 bases and J by 8 bases, with 11 bases left in between. The CDR3 runs to 14 residues. The CDR3 is CASSLGGAWEKLFF. CDR3 sequence (DNA): TGTGCCAGCAGCTTGGGAGGGGCTTGGGAAAAACTGTTTTTT.

This clonotype was counted between two and nine times. This chain connects TRBV19 to TRBJ2-7, with D hard to call. The V end was cut by 0 bases, the J end by 2 bases, with 11 bases between. The CDR3 extends over 15 amino acids. The V gene's germline CDR1 is LNHDA and CDR2 SQIVND (reference sequence). The CDR3 spells CASSIDHGQTYEQYF. The CDR3 region has the DNA TGTGCCAGTAGTATAGATCACGGGCAGACCTACGAGCAGTACTTC.

This clonotype has at least ten counts. The rearrangement links TRBV11-2 to TRBJ1-6; D is perhaps TRBD1 (6 bases). Germline loops: CDR1 SGHAT, CDR2 FQNNGV. The V end was cut by 5 bases, the J end by 10 bases, with 18 bases between. CDR3 length equals 15 residues. CDR3 protein: CASSPLAGGESPLHF. CDR3 DNA: TGTGCCAGCAGCCCGCTGGCGGGGGGCGAATCACCCCTCCACTTT.

This clonotype showed up just a few times. The chain has TRBV20-1 and TRBJ2-1, with 11 positions matching TRBD2. Losses at the gene ends were 4 bases for V and 6 bases for J; bases not matched to a gene: 5. There are 14 residues in the CDR3. Per the germline V gene, CDR1 is DFQATT and CDR2 is SNEGSKA (reference sequence). CDR3 sequence reads: CSANPGLAANEQFF. DNA for the CDR3: TGCAGTGCTAATCCGGGACTAGCGGCCAATGAGCAGTTCTTC.

This clonotype was counted only a few times. The chain links TRBV2 to TRBJ1-3, with 9 bases matching TRBD1. CDR1 and CDR2 (germline): SNHLY, FYNNEI. Germline trimming cut 1 base from V and 6 bases from J; bases unmatched to any gene: 1. The CDR3 consists of 14 residues. CDR3 in amino acids: CASSEGTGANTIYF. In DNA form, the CDR3 reads TGTGCCAGCAGTGAAGGGACAGGGGCAAACACCATATATTTT.

The chain is built from TRBV7-9 and TRBJ2-2, with 10 bases identical to TRBD2. The CDR3 spans 16 residues. Germline CDR1 is SEHNR and CDR2 is FQNEAQ (reference sequence). Losses at the gene ends were 3 bases for V and 1 base for J; bases not matched to a gene: 2. CDR3 nucleotides: TGTGCCAGCAGCTTCAGCGGGAGGGGGAACACCGGGGAGCTGTTTTTT. Residues: CASSFSGRGNTGELFF.

This chain connects TRBV6-1 to TRBJ1-4, with D tentatively TRBD1 (6 bases). Germline V lookup: CDR1 MNHNS, CDR2 SASEGT. The V end was cut by 5 bases, the J end by 8 bases, with 18 bases between. The CDR3 consists of 15 residues. In nucleotides, the CDR3 is TGTGCCAGCAGTCTGATGAAGGGGGGAGAAGAAAAACTGTTTTTT. This gives the protein CASSLMKGGEEKLFF.

This clonotype has ten or more counts. DNA of the CDR3: TGTGCCAGCTCACCACCGGAAAGGGGTCGGAGTCAGCCCCAGCATTTT. Translating it yields CASSPPERGRSQPQHF. The chain joins TRBV18 to TRBJ1-5; possible D gene TRBD1, 5 bases. The CDR3 extends over 16 amino acids. The germline CDR1 and CDR2 sequences are KGHSH and LQKENI. The ends were cut back, 0 bases at V and 6 bases at J, with 15 bases in the middle.